Listed below are T cell receptor beta chains from one sample, sequenced in a study of T cell repertoires in cytomegalovirus infection. TCRdb reprocessed the reads via MiXCR and lists one record per CDR3 protein. The profile covers about 270,000 distinct CDR3 sequences, with less than 25% appearing a single time and under 25% taken by the ten largest. No antigen has been identified for these receptors. The specimen was cultured PBMCs, collected from culture after CMV antigen stimulation. These receptors were obtained from a human donor in good health (CMV status not recorded). Some clones in this sample may be carry-over from other donors' samples. CDR3s include the opening cysteine and the closing phenylalanine or tryptophan. The D gene is left open where the match is weak. Some rows have no size entry. The others give once, few or many, or a class for an expanded clone.

>.|15|many|TRBJ1-1|TRBV7-9
TGTGCCAGCAGCTATGGTCCCAAAAGGAACACTGAAGCTTTCTTT
CASSYGPKRNTEAFF
>.|18|.|TRBJ1-5|TRBV12-3/TRBV12-4
TGTGCCAGCAGGAACAACGAGGGACCATCCTTACGTGATCAGCCCCAGCATTTT
CASRNNEGPSLRDQPQHF
>.|13|few|TRBJ1-1|TRBV12-3/TRBV12-4
TGTGCCAGCAGTTTAGGGGGTTGGACTGAAGCTTTCTTT
CASSLGGWTEAFF
>.|16|.|TRBJ2-3|TRBV7-6
TGTGCTACGGAGGGGAATCGGCAGTCAAGCACAGATACGCAGTATTTT
CATEGNRQSSTDTQYF
>.|12|few|TRBJ2-1|TRBV7-2
TGTGCCAGCAACAAACGAGAGGGGGAGCAGTTCTTC
CASNKREGEQFF
>.|14|few|TRBJ1-4|TRBV7-6
TGTGCCAGCAGCTGGGGACATCTGAATGAAAAACTGTTTTTT
CASSWGHLNEKLFF
>.|16|.|TRBJ2-1|TRBV6-2/TRBV6-3
TGTGCCAGCAGGCCCGACAGTTCTTGGGGGTACAATGAGCAGTTCTTC
CASRPDSSWGYNEQFF
>.|15|.|TRBJ2-3|TRBV20-1
TGCAGTGCCCCTGAACTACCGGGGAATATAGATACGCAGTATTTT
CSAPELPGNIDTQYF
>TRBD2|14|.|TRBJ2-5|TRBV6-2/TRBV6-3
TGTGCCAGCAGTTACGGGGGACTAGAAGAGACCCAGTACTTC
CASSYGGLEETQYF
>.|12|.|TRBJ1-3|TRBV2
TGTGCCAGCAGTCCTATGGGAAACACCATATATTTT
CASSPMGNTIYF
>.|15|many|TRBJ1-1|TRBV6-1
TGTGCCAGCAGTGAAGATATGTACCGACGGGAAGAAGCTTTCTTT
CASSEDMYRREEAFF
>.|12|.|TRBJ1-1|TRBV30
TGTGCCTGGTCTGCGGGGAACACTGAAGCTTTCTTT
CAWSAGNTEAFF
>TRBD1|17|few|TRBJ1-2|TRBV6-6
TGTGCCAGCAGTTCTGGTGGTCGGGACAGGGGGCGGGGAGGCTACACCTTC
CASSSGGRDRGRGGYTF
>.|14|.|TRBJ1-1|TRBV12-3/TRBV12-4
TGTGCCAGCACCCCCAAGTGGCCCTACACTGAAGCTTTCTTT
CASTPKWPYTEAFF
>.|13|few|TRBJ1-4|TRBV7-9
TGTGCCAGCAGCTTTAAAGGCAATGAAAAACTGTTTTTT
CASSFKGNEKLFF
>TRBD1|16|few|TRBJ2-1|TRBV12-3/TRBV12-4
TGTGCCAGCAGGACCGGGACAGGGTCTCACTACAATGAGCAGTTCTTC
CASRTGTGSHYNEQFF
>.|14|.|TRBJ1-2|TRBV4-3
TGCGCCAGCAGCCAAGAGGGGACCCCCTATGGCTACACCTTC
CASSQEGTPYGYTF
>TRBD2|15|few|TRBJ2-1|TRBV6-6
TGTGCCAGCAGTTACGGCACTAGCGGGTACAATGAGCAGTTCTTC
CASSYGTSGYNEQFF
>.|14|few|TRBJ2-3|TRBV24-1
TGTGCCACCAGTGACCCGACAGCCACAGATACGCAGTATTTT
CATSDPTATDTQYF
>TRBD1|15|.|TRBJ2-1|TRBV19
TGTGCCAGTAATGCATTCAGGGGGCCGGAAAATGAGCAGTTCTTC
CASNAFRGPENEQFF
>.|14|few|TRBJ1-1|TRBV14
TGTGCCAGCAGCCGAACAGGAGGAGGCACTGAAGCTTTCTTT
CASSRTGGGTEAFF
>.|22|few|TRBJ2-7|TRBV25-1
TGTGCCAGCAGTCAATGCTTGGGGGCCCAGATTTCCCACCCCCCTCCGTCCTACGAGCAGTACTTC
CASSQCLGAQISHPPPSYEQYF